Following are 21 T cell receptor beta chains from one sample sequenced in a study of somatic mutations in cytotoxic T cells in rheumatoid arthritis. Sequencing was performed with immunoSEQ multiplex PCR; in TCRdb, only in-frame clones are kept and a portion is missing. This table holds under 13,000 clones, 55% to 75% found once. Sequencing used CD8+ T cells sorted from blood. The receptors were sampled from an adult with rheumatoid arthritis.

The gene calls are TRBV27 and TRBJ2-3; D remains ambiguous. Germline CDR1 MNHEY, CDR2 SMNVEV (reference sequence). Trimming took off 7 bases at V and 0 bases at J, with 14 bases between the two ends. The CDR3 is 15 amino acids. The CDR3 coding sequence is TGTGCCAGCAAGGTCGCTACGGCAAGCACAGATACGCAGTATTTT. This sequence encodes CASKVATASTDTQYF.

The rearrangement links TRBV27 to TRBJ1-2, with unresolved D. Trimming removed 3 bases at V and 10 bases at J, with 18 bases between. The CDR3 length is 14 residues. Germline CDR1 reads MNHEY; CDR2 reads SMNVEV (reference sequence). Here the CDR3 reads CASSLRPGSVYYTF. CDR3 bases: TGTGCCAGCAGTTTGCGCCCCGGGTCGGTTTACTACACCTTC.

The rearrangement links TRBV27 to TRBJ2-4, with D tentatively TRBD1 or TRBD2 (5 bases each). Germline values: CDR1 MNHEY, CDR2 SMNVEV (reference sequence). Between the trimmed V and J ends, which lost 5 bases and 0 bases, there was a span of 8 bases. This CDR3 has 14 amino acids. CDR3 bases: TGTGCCAGCAGTAATGGGGGAGCCAAAAACATTCAGTACTTC. It is translated as CASSNGGAKNIQYF.

V usage is TRBV27 and J usage is TRBJ1-5; 7 positions match TRBD1. CDR1 and CDR2 from the germline V gene are MNHEY and SMNVEV (reference sequence). V lost 6 bases to trimming and J lost 7 bases; unmatched junction nucleotides: 6. The CDR3 loop spans 13 amino acids. The chain's CDR3 is CASRGTEAQPQHF. The DNA for the CDR3 is TGTGCCAGCAGAGGGACAGAGGCCCAGCCCCAGCATTTT.

The genes are TRBV28 and TRBJ2-5; unclear D gene. With the DNA end fitting TRBJ2-7 better, the J assignment may be wrong. Germline V CDR1 and CDR2: MDHEN, SYDVKM. CDR3 length: 14 amino acids. CDR3 in DNA: TGTGCCAGCAGTCCACCCCCCGCCGGGTACGAGCAGTACTTC. Amino acids: CASSPPPAGYEQYF.

In this sample, this clone turned up a few times. V is TRBV2 and J is TRBJ2-7; D not certain. CDR3 length: 15 residues. Trimming stripped 4 bases from V and 7 bases from J, with 20 bases between. CDR1 is SNHLY, CDR2 FYNNEI, per germline. The CDR3 DNA follows: TGTGCCAGCAGTGGTACAGAAAACCGCCGTGGGGAGCAGTACTTC. Translated, it gives CASSGTENRRGEQYF.

The V and J genes are TRBV5-6 and TRBJ1-2, with 7 bases identical to TRBD1. Germline V gives CDR1 SGHDT, CDR2 YYEEEE. The junction had 8 bases not matched to a gene; V was cut back by 0 bases and J by 3 bases. This CDR3 is built from 16 residues. The CDR3 loop is CASSLALQGYHYGYTF. CDR3 in DNA: TGTGCCAGCAGCTTGGCCCTACAGGGGTACCACTATGGCTACACCTTC. Looking up the rest from reference TRBV5-6 and TRBJ1-2 gives the full variable domain: DAGVTQSPTHLIKTRGQQVTLRCSPKSGHDTVSWYQQALGQGPQFIFQYYEEEERQRGNFPDRFSGHQFPNYSSELNVNALLLGDSALYLCASSLALQGYHYGYTFGSGTRLTVV.

V gene TRBV7-9 combines with J gene TRBJ1-2; D ambiguous. CDR3 length: 13 amino acids. The V and J ends lost 8 bases and 3 bases respectively, with 13 bases between them. Germline V gives CDR1 SEHNR, CDR2 FQNEAQ (reference sequence). CDR3 amino acids: CASRSGSYYGYTF. The CDR3 nucleotides are TGTGCCAGCCGATCCGGGTCTTACTATGGCTACACCTTC. Full variable domain (missing parts from reference TRBV7-9 and TRBJ1-2): DTGVSQNPRHKITKRGQNVTFRCDPISEHNRLYWYRQTLGQGPEFLTYFQNEAQLEKSRLLSDRFSAERPKGSFSTLEIQRTEQGDSAMYLCASRSGSYYGYTFGSGTRLTVV.

This rearrangement joins TRBV23-1 to TRBJ2-7; a weak D match, TRBD1 (6 bases). TRBV23-1 counts as an open reading frame of uncertain function. This CDR3 has 12 residues. V gave up 11 bases and J gave up 6 bases, with 17 bases separating them. CDR3 bases: TGCGCCCCCGTCAGGGGACGGGGCGAGCAGTACTTC. This encodes CAPVRGRGEQYF.

The table lists this clone with a few counts. The chain couples TRBV4-1 to TRBJ1-1; tentatively, D is TRBD1 (6 bases). The V gene lost 2 bases and the J gene lost 4 bases, with 14 bases spanning the gap. CDR3 length: 15 amino acids. Germline V gene sequence: CDR1 MGHRA, CDR2 YSYEKL. The DNA of the CDR3 is TGCGCCAGCAGCCAATCCGGGGGGCGCATCACTGAAGCTTTCTTT. Translating gives CASSQSGGRITEAFF.

The table lists this clone with a few counts. The genes are TRBV7-9 and TRBJ1-2; perhaps TRBD1 as D (6 bases). CDR1 and CDR2 (germline): SEHNR, FQNEAQ (reference sequence). The CDR3 is made up of 14 amino acids. Between the trimmed V and J ends, which lost 5 bases and 5 bases, there was a span of 15 bases. CDR3 sequence: CASSLIAGEYGYTF. In DNA, the CDR3 is TGTGCCAGCAGCCTTATTGCAGGGGAATATGGCTACACCTTC.

The gene calls are TRBV28 and TRBJ2-7, with D perhaps matching TRBD1 or TRBD2 (5 bases each). The CDR3 has 15 amino acids. Germline lookup yields CDR1 MDHEN and CDR2 SYDVKM. Trimming pared 7 bases from V and 0 bases from J, leaving 16 bases between. The CDR3 DNA sequence: TGTGCCAGCACCCTCAGAGGGGCCAGCTCCTACGAGCAGTACTTC. Translating it yields CASTLRGASSYEQYF.

As concerns this clone: One end of the junction is discordant with germline, which a read error may explain. The rearrangement joins TRBV7-7 to TRBJ2-3, with D possibly TRBD1 on 5 matching bases. This CDR3 comprises 13 residues. The V gene's germline CDR1 is SSHAT and CDR2 FNYEAQ (reference sequence). The CDR3 is CASSLDNTDTQYF. In DNA, the CDR3 is TGTGCTAGCAGCTTGGACAACACAGATACGCAGTATTTT.

This clone was seen only a few times. The chain recombines TRBV27 with TRBJ2-7, with TRBD2 matching over 7 bases. The CDR3 covers 12 residues. Germline V gives CDR1 MNHEY, CDR2 SMNVEV (reference sequence). V lost 8 bases, J lost 4 bases, and 5 bases stayed unmatched. The CDR3 sequence: CASGLGVYEQYF. DNA for the CDR3: TGTGCCAGCGGACTAGGCGTTTACGAGCAGTACTTC.

This clone was counted a few times. V is TRBV2 and J is TRBJ2-7; the D gene could be TRBD1 or TRBD2 (5 bases each). The CDR3 has 14 amino acids. Germline loops: CDR1 SNHLY, CDR2 FYNNEI. V lost 5 bases, J lost 0 bases, and 11 bases lay in between. The CDR3 reads CASSIPGRSYEQYF. The CDR3 region has the DNA TGTGCCAGCAGTATTCCGGGACGCTCCTACGAGCAGTACTTC.

This clone was detected only a few times. V gene TRBV7-3 combines with J gene TRBJ2-1; a possible D gene is TRBD1 (5 bases). V lost 8 bases and J lost 2, with 10 bases in between. This CDR3 contains 13 residues. Per the germline V gene, CDR1 is SGHTA and CDR2 is FQGTGA. The CDR3: CASGASPYNEQFF. CDR3 nucleotides: TGTGCCAGCGGGGCGTCCCCCTACAATGAGCAGTTCTTC.

This clone has only a few counts. V and J are TRBV7-8 and TRBJ2-7; D gene unclear. CDR3 length: 11 residues. Per the germline V gene, CDR1 is SGHVS and CDR2 is FQNEAQ. Trimming shortened V by 5 bases and J by 7 bases, and 9 bases separated the two germline ends. The CDR3 protein is CASSLSREQYF. CDR3 bases: TGTGCCAGCAGCCTTTCACGTGAGCAGTACTTC.

The gene calls are TRBV5-1 and TRBJ2-7; TRBD1 matches at 8 bases. The ends lost 0 bases at V and 2 bases at J; junction bases unmatched: 10. This CDR3 has 17 amino acids. Germline CDR1 reads SGHRS; CDR2 reads YFSETQ. The DNA of the CDR3 is TGCGCCAGCAGCTTGGGGGACAGGACAGGAATTACCTACGAGCAGTACTTC. Translating it yields CASSLGDRTGITYEQYF.

The chain uses TRBV5-1 and TRBJ1-2, with 12 bases that match TRBD1. Germline CDR1 is SGHRS and CDR2 is YFSETQ. V lost 4 bases, J lost 7 bases, and 5 bases stayed unmatched. The CDR3 is made up of 14 amino acids. CDR3 sequence: CASSQGTGGFGYTF. The DNA of the CDR3 is TGCGCCAGCAGCCAGGGGACAGGGGGCTTTGGCTACACCTTC.

This clone was counted between two and nine times. V usage is TRBV6-5 and J usage is TRBJ2-7, with D tentatively TRBD1 (6 bases). Trimming pared 0 bases from V and 7 bases from J, leaving 19 bases between. The CDR3 is made up of 16 amino acids. Germline CDR1 reads MNHEY; CDR2 reads SVGAGI. DNA of the CDR3: TGTGCCAGCAGTTACTCTCACAGGGCCCCTTTGAATGAGCAGTACTTC. Residues: CASSYSHRAPLNEQYF.

This clone was observed a few times. The chain couples TRBV19 to TRBJ1-5; 9 bases line up with TRBD1. Per germline, CDR1 LNHDA and CDR2 SQIVND (reference sequence). After removal of 3 bases from V and 5 bases from J, the junction contained 8 bases not matched to a gene. The CDR3 totals 16 residues. The CDR3 nucleotides read TGTGCCAGTAGTATCGGGGACAGGGAAGGCGATCAGCCCCAGCATTTT. This sequence encodes CASSIGDREGDQPQHF.